This T cell receptor (beta chain) stems from a study of CD8+CD57+ T cells in acquired aplastic anemia. Investigators profiled TCR beta VDJ and CDR3 from genomic DNA template. TCRdb re-analysed the reads in MiXCR, keeping a single row per CDR3 protein. The sample has a few hundred thousand distinct CDR3 sequences, around 68% seen once; the top ten hold approximately 3.9%. The CDR3 has 13 residues. The ends were cut back, 4 bases at V and 6 bases at J, with 16 bases in the middle. In germline, CDR1 is SQVTM, CDR2 ANQGSEA. General study findings and limits: Patients and controls shared some 29 CD8+ CDR3 sequences, which appeared highly expressed in patients and within their immunodominant clones. Patients and controls were not found to differ significantly in CD8+ Simpson's diversity.

This clonotype turned up a few times. Its target is unknown. The TCR was taken from a human donor in good health, serving as a control. This rearrangement joins TRBV29-1 to TRBJ2-7; possibly TRBD1 for D (6 bases). The sample was sorted CD4+, CD8+, or CD8+CD57+ T cells (not recorded which) from PBMCs. The CDR3 DNA reads TGCAGCGTTGTGGCAGGGGCGTTTCGCGAGCAGTACTTC. This translates into CSVVAGAFREQYF.